Listed below are T cell receptor beta chains from one sample, sequenced in a study of blood T cell repertoires in COVID-19. Measured with immunoSEQ multiplex PCR; TCRdb has only the in-frame clones, and not every one. The sample yields approximately 270,000 clones, just under 90% seen once. Sequenced material: PBMCs or T cells enriched from blood (not recorded which). Source of these receptors: a woman aged 25 to 45 with acute COVID-19. The CDR3 runs from the conserved cysteine through the conserved F or W. D genes are given only for firm matches.

>TRBV2|TRBJ2-1|NA
TGTGCCAGCAGTGAAGCCACATCTAGCGTAGCCTACAATGAGCAGTTCTTC
CASSEATSSVAYNEQFF
>TRBV9|TRBJ2-7|NA
TGTGCCAGCAGCGTAGGAGCGGGCCTACCCTACGAGCAGTACTTC
CASSVGAGLPYEQYF
>TRBV28|TRBJ2-5|TRBD2
TGTGCCAGCAGGTACGGGACTAGCGGACAAGAGACCCAGTACTTC
CASRYGTSGQETQYF
>TRBV21-1|TRBJ1-5|NA
TGTGCCAGCACCGCTGCTGACAGGGGGCTCCCCAATCAGCCCCAGCATTTT
CASTAADRGLPNQPQHF
>TRBV5-4|TRBJ1-2|TRBD1
TGTGCCAGCAGCTTGACACAGGGGGAGGTCTATGGCTACACCTTC
CASSLTQGEVYGYTF
>TRBV6-1|TRBJ2-1|NA
TGTGCCAGCAGTGAAATTCGAACCTCGGTCCTCAATGAGCAGTTCTTC
CASSEIRTSVLNEQFF
>TRBV5-5|TRBJ2-2|TRBD1
TGTGCCAGCAGCTCAAGGACAGGGGGCGTTGGCGGGGAGCTGTTTTTT
CASSSRTGGVGGELFF
>TRBV10-3|TRBJ1-1|TRBD1
TGTGCCATCAGTATGGGACAGGGGGGGACTGAAGCTTTCTTT
CAISMGQGGTEAFF
>TRBV27|TRBJ1-5|NA
TGTGCCAGCAGCCTAGATAGCAATCAGCCCCAGCATTTT
CASSLDSNQPQHF
>TRBV28|TRBJ1-5|NA
TGTGCCAGCAGCCGGGGGGATACCTATAGCAATCAGCCCCAGCATTTT
CASSRGDTYSNQPQHF
>TRBV27|TRBJ2-7|TRBD1
TGTGCCAGCAGCATAGGACAGGGGGTCCCCTACGAGCAGTACTTC
CASSIGQGVPYEQYF
>TRBV6-6|TRBJ2-3|NA
TGTGCCAGCGAAACAGGGACCACAGATACGCAGTATTTT
CASETGTTDTQYF
>TRBV15|TRBJ1-1|TRBD1
TGTGCCACCAGCAGACCCCCGGGACAGGGTGGCCTGGAAGCTTTCTTT
CATSRPPGQGGLEAFF